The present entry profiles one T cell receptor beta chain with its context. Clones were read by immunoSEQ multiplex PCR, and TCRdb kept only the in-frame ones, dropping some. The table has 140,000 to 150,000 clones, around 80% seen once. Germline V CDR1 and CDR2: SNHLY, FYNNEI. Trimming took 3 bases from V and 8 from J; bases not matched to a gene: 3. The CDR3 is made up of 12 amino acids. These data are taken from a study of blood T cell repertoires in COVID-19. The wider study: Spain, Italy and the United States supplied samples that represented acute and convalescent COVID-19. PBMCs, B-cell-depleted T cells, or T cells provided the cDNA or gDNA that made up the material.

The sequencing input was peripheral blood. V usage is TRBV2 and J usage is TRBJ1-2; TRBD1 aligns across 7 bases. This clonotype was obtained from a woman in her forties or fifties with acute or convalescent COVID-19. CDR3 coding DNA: TGTGCCAGCAGTGAGCAGGGGGAAGGCTACACCTTC. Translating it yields CASSEQGEGYTF.